The 2 T cell receptor beta chains below were found in one sample sequenced in a study of TIL therapy for anti-PD-1-resistant metastatic lung cancer. Sequencing used immunoSEQ v3. This table comes from immunoSEQ multiplex PCR, and its TCRdb copy is limited to in-frame clones, with some not included. The repertoire includes 45,000 to 50,000 clones, roughly 70% of them detected once, and roughly 5.6% sits in the top ten. Time point described: pre-treatment sample, taken before nivolumab and TIL therapy. Tumor tissue came from excised metastases, mostly pleural nodules or supraclavicular lymph nodes. This material consisted of tumor tissue, taken at baseline. The receptors here all came from a person aged 25 to 79 with non-small cell lung cancer.

This chain joins TRBV19 and TRBJ1-5, with 7 bases fitting TRBD1. Germline trimming cut 5 bases from V and 5 bases from J; bases unmatched to any gene: 15. This CDR3 spans 17 amino acids. Germline CDR1 and CDR2: LNHDA and SQIVND (reference sequence). The CDR3 loop reads CASSSQRGRDEDQPQHF. CDR3 coding DNA: TGTGCCAGTAGTTCCCAAAGGGGGCGCGATGAGGATCAGCCCCAGCATTTT.

This clone was detected once. This chain joins TRBV7-2 and TRBJ2-7; D remains ambiguous. Germline CDR1 and CDR2: SGHTA and FQGNSA. The length of the CDR3 is 12 residues. V was trimmed by 4 bases and J by 4 bases, leaving 8 bases between them. This CDR3 is CASSSVYYEQYF. DNA for the CDR3: TGTGCCAGCAGCTCCGTGTATTACGAGCAGTACTTC.